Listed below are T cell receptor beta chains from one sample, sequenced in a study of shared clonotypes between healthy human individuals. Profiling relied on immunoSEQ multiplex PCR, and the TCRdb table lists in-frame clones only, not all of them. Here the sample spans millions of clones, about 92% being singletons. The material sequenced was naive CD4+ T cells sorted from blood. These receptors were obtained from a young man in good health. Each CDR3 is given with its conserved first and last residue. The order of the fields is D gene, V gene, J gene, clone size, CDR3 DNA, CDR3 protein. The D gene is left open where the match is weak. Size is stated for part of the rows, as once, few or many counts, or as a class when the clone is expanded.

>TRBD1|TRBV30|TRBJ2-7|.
TGTGCCCACAGGGGGCTCAACGAGCAGTACTTC
CAHRGLNEQYF
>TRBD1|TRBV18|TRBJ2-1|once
TGTGCCAGCTCACGCACAGGGGGCGGTGAGCAGTTCTTC
CASSRTGGGEQFF
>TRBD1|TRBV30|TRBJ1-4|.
TGTGCCTGGAGTGTACAAGCAGGGGGGAATGAAAAACTGTTTTTT
CAWSVQAGGNEKLFF
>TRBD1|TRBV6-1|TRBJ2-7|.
TGTGCAACACGGCGGACAGGGGCACACTACGAGCAGTACTTC
CATRRTGAHYEQYF
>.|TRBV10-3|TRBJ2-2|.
TGTGCCATCCTTTCGGACAGTTACACCGGGGAGCTGTTTTTT
CAILSDSYTGELFF
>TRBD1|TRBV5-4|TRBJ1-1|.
TGTGCCAGCAGCTTAACAGGGGGCTACATGAACACTGAAGCTTTCTTT
CASSLTGGYMNTEAFF
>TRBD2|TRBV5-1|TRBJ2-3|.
TGCGCCAGCAGCCTAGGGACTAGCGGGGGGGCAGATACGCAGTATTTT
CASSLGTSGGADTQYF
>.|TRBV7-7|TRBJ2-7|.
TGTGCTAGCAGCTTAGCAGACGGAAACTCCTACGAGCAGTACTTC
CASSLADGNSYEQYF
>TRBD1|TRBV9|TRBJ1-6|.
TGTGCCAGCACGAGGGGGACAGGCTATAATTCACCCCTCCACTTT
CASTRGTGYNSPLHF
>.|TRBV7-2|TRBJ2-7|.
TGTGCCAGCAGCTCGACGCTCAAGGGACGGGATACTTACGAGCAGTACTTC
CASSSTLKGRDTYEQYF
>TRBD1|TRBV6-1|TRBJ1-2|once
TGTGCCAGCAGGGCTGACAGGGCCGGCTACACCTTC
CASRADRAGYTF
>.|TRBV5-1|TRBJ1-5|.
TGCGCCAGCAGCTTGGTAGGGGATAGGGGCCAGCCCCAGCATTTT
CASSLVGDRGQPQHF
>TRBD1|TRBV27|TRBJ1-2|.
TGTGCCAGCAGTCGTACCGGGACAGGGTACTATGGCTACACCTTC
CASSRTGTGYYGYTF
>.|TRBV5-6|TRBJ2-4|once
TGTGCCAGCTCCGTAACGCCCAAAAACATTCAGTACTTC
CASSVTPKNIQYF
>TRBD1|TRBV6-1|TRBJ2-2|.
TGTGCCAGCATCCAGGGTCGGGACAGGACCGGGGAGCTGTTTTTT
CASIQGRDRTGELFF
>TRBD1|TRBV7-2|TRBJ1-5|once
TGTGCCAGCAGGGAGGGACAGGGTCATCAGCCCCAGCATTTT
CASREGQGHQPQHF
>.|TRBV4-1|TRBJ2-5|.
TGCGCCAGCAGCCACCCAGACAGACAAGAGACCCAGTACTTC
CASSHPDRQETQYF
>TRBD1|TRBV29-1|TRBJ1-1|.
TGCAGCGTTGTAAGGACAGGGGACACTGAAGCTTTCTTT
CSVVRTGDTEAFF
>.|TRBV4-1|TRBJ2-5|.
TGCGCCAGCAGCCCACTCGGATGGACAGCACAAGAGACCCAGTACTTC
CASSPLGWTAQETQYF
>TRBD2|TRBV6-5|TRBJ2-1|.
TGTGCCAGCGAGCGGGGCGGCAGCTACAATGAGCAGTTCTTC
CASERGGSYNEQFF
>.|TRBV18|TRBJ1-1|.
TGTGCCAGCTCCACCTCGGGTAAAACTGAAGCTTTCTTT
CASSTSGKTEAFF
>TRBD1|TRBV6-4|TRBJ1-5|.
TGTGCCAGCAGCGGGGGGACAGGGGATCAGCCCCAGCATTTT
CASSGGTGDQPQHF
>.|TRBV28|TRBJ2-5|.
TGTGCCAGCACTTCCAGAGGGCGCAGGGAGACCCAGTACTTC
CASTSRGRRETQYF
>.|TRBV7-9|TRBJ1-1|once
TGTGCCAGCAGCTCGTCCGGGCGCAAGAACACTGAAGCTTTCTTT
CASSSSGRKNTEAFF
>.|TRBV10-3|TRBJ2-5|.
TGTGCCATCAGTGAGTCGACAGCGTCAGAGACCCAGTACTTC
CAISESTASETQYF
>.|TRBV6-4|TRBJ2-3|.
TGTGCCAGCAGACGCAGGACTATCCGGCCAAGCGATACGCAGTATTTT
CASRRRTIRPSDTQYF